These 10 T cell receptor beta chains were all obtained from the same sample, sequenced in a study of T-cell reconstitution after alpha-beta-depleted transplantation in children. Preparation of the TCRbeta library involved a method that used unique molecular identifiers. TCRdb re-derived calls from the PCR reads in MiXCR, one entry per CDR3 protein. The repertoire has about 110,000 distinct CDR3 sequences, over 9% of them found once; the top ten carry roughly a third. The sample was PBMCs, taken before TCRalphabeta/CD19-depleted stem cell transplant. The receptor set was obtained from a boy aged 2 to 10 with acute lymphoblastic leukemia, due to receive a stem cell transplant.

V usage is TRBV14 and J usage is TRBJ1-6; D is unclear. Trimming shortened V by 3 bases and J by 5 bases, and 26 bases separated the two germline ends. CDR1 and CDR2 (germline): SGHDN, FVKESK. The CDR3 length is 20 residues. The CDR3 DNA reads TGTGCCAGCAGCCACAGCGGGCAGTCATCTGTCTCTTGGAATAATTCACCCCTCCACTTT. The encoded protein is CASSHSGQSSVSWNNSPLHF.

This clonotype was counted a few times. This chain links TRBV6-5 with TRBJ2-1; maybe TRBD2 (5 bases). Germline assignment: CDR1 MNHEY and CDR2 SVGAGI. V lost 1 base to trimming and J lost 6 bases, with 19 bases between them. CDR3 length: 17 residues. In DNA form, the CDR3 reads TGTGCCAGCAGTTACTTTTCGGCGGGCCGGACCGGCAATGAGCAGTTCTTC. Residues: CASSYFSAGRTGNEQFF.

This clonotype has at least ten counts. This sequence joins TRBV12-3 or TRBV12-4 and TRBJ2-3; D perhaps matches TRBD1 (5 bases). The V end lost 6 bases, the J end lost 0 bases, and 25 bases lay between the germline ends. The CDR3 covers 19 residues. The CDR3 DNA sequence: TGTGCCAGCAGAAAGCGCAGGGTGGGATTTAGGAATAGCACAGATACGCAGTATTTT. This gives the protein CASRKRRVGFRNSTDTQYF.

This clonotype was observed a handful of times. The genes are TRBV25-1 and TRBJ2-5, with D perhaps matching TRBD2 (5 bases). Germline V CDR1 and CDR2: MGHDK, SYGVNS. The CDR3 is made up of 14 amino acids. The ends were cut back, 2 bases at V and 3 bases at J, with 10 bases in the middle. In nucleotides, the CDR3 is TGTGCCAGCAGTGAAGAGGGAGTCGAAGAGACCCAGTACTTC. Translated: CASSEEGVEETQYF.

This chain links TRBV20-1 with TRBJ2-5; D is possibly TRBD1 or TRBD2 (5 bases each). Germline CDR1 and CDR2: DFQATT and SNEGSKA (reference sequence). The CDR3 is 12 residues long. The CDR3 spells CSRWGRGETQYF. The CDR3 DNA is TGCAGCCGGTGGGGGAGAGGGGAGACCCAGTACTTC.

This clonotype was detected ten times or more. The chain links TRBV5-4 to TRBJ2-1; tentative D call: TRBD1 (5 bases). Trimming stripped 4 bases from V and 4 bases from J, with 15 bases between. The V gene's germline CDR1 is SGHNT and CDR2 YYREEE (reference sequence). This CDR3 is 15 amino acids long. The CDR3 is CASSPGFGLYNEQFF. Here the CDR3 DNA reads TGTGCCAGCAGCCCAGGGTTTGGCCTATACAATGAGCAGTTCTTC.

This clonotype occurred once. V gene TRBV10-3 combines with J gene TRBJ2-1; D ambiguous. Germline V lookup: CDR1 ENHRY, CDR2 SYGVKD. The CDR3 sequence is 14 residues long. Trimming shortened V by 5 bases and J by 0 bases, and 8 bases separated the two germline ends. This CDR3 reads CAISPWSSYNEQFF. In DNA, the CDR3 is TGTGCCATCAGTCCCTGGAGCTCCTACAATGAGCAGTTCTTC.

This clonotype was detected ten times or more. The junction departs from the called germline gene at one end, perhaps through a read error. The gene calls are TRBV5-1 and TRBJ2-2; 11 bases are a match to TRBD2. CDR1 SGHRS and CDR2 YFSETQ come from the germline V gene. The CDR3 is made up of 12 amino acids. CDR3 DNA: TGCGCCAGCAGCCCGACTAGCGGGAAGTCCTGTTTT. Translating gives CASSPTSGKSCF.

This clonotype was found many times. The V and J genes are TRBV5-1 and TRBJ2-3; D is possibly TRBD1 or TRBD2 (5 bases each). CDR3 length equals 16 residues. The ends were cut back, 4 bases at V and 6 bases at J, with 21 bases in the middle. Germline V gene data show CDR1 as SGHRS and CDR2 as YFSETQ. The CDR3 coding sequence is TGCGCCAGCAGCGACGGACCGGGACCCGCCGGGGATACGCAGTATTTT. This sequence encodes CASSDGPGPAGDTQYF. The whole variable domain, filled in from reference TRBV5-1 and TRBJ2-3, reads KAGVTQTPRYLIKTRGQQVTLSCSPISGHRSVSWYQQTPGQGLQFLFEYFSETQRNKGNFPGRFSGRQFSNSRSEMNVSTLELGDSALYLCASSDGPGPAGDTQYFGPGTRLTVL.

The chain has TRBV11-2 and TRBJ2-3, with D perhaps assigned TRBD1 or TRBD2 (6 bases each). The CDR3 extends over 17 amino acids. Germline V gene lookup returns CDR1 SGHAT and CDR2 FQNNGV. Trimming took off 5 bases at V and 2 bases at J, with 20 bases between the two ends. The CDR3: CASSPGFLGGSTDTQYF. The DNA for the CDR3 is TGTGCCAGCAGCCCCGGGTTCCTCGGGGGCTCCACAGATACGCAGTATTTT.